This T cell receptor (beta chain) is from a study of blood T cell repertoires in COVID-19. Participant ages covered roughly 18 to 89 years across about two dozen US areas. Cohort assignment relied on participant-reported clinical history. The CDR3 is 14 residues long. Trimming left V 4 bases short and J 8 bases short, with 15 bases between. Looked up from germline, CDR1 is MNHEY and CDR2 is SMNVEV (reference sequence). The table came from immunoSEQ multiplex PCR; TCRdb's copy has only in-frame clones and leaves some out. This table holds 300,000 to 400,000 clones, approximately 86% found once. Source material: PBMCs or T cells enriched from blood (not recorded which). The chain uses TRBV27 and TRBJ2-1; the D gene is possibly TRBD1 (8 bases). This receptor was identified in a woman in her 40s with acute COVID-19. The CDR3 protein is CASSSRTGRDEQFF. The CDR3 bases are TGTGCCAGCAGTTCCCGGACAGGGAGGGATGAGCAGTTCTTC.